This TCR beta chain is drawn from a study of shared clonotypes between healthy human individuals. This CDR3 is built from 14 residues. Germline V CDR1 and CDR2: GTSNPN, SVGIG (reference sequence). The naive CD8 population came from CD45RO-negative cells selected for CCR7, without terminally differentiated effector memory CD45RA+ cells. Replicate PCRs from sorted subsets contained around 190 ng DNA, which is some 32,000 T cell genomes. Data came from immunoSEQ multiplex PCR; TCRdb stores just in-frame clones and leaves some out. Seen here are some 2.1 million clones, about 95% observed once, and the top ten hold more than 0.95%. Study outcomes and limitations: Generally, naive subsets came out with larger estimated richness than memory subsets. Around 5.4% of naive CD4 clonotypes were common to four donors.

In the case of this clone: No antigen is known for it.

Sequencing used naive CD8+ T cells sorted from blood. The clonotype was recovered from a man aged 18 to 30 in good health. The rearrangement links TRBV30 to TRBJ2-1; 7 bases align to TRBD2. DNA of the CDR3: TGTGCTCAGACCAATAGCGGGCTAAGCGATGAGCAGTTCTTC. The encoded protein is CAQTNSGLSDEQFF.